This T cell receptor (beta chain) was obtained from a study of vaccination and CD4 T cells after COVID-19. Background on the study: Median time from second vaccine dose to sampling was 72 days (14 to 241). Researchers treated control cultures with a CEFX pool, an HIV-1 Nef pool, or no peptide.

Treatment: roughly ten-day PBMC culture with coronavirus spike peptide pools or control peptides (ViraFEST assay). Peptide-pool expansion of antigen-specific T cells preceded TCR sequencing in ViraFEST. On this clonotype itself: What it recognizes is unknown.

The Oncomine TCR Beta short-read assay sequenced DNA from cultured CD4+ T cells. TCRdb ran MiXCR on the PCR reads and lists one entry per CDR3 protein. The repertoire consists of 20,000 or so distinct CDR3 sequences, with approximately 53% occurring once and the leading ten covering 9.4%. Germline V CDR1 and CDR2: SGHAT, FQDESV (reference sequence). V lost 5 bases, J lost 10 bases, and 5 bases stayed unmatched. The CDR3 consists of 13 residues. The sequence derives from a human donor who had recovered from COVID-19. The specimen sequenced was CD4+ T cells from blood, cultured in vitro. V is TRBV11-1 and J is TRBJ2-1; 10 nucleotides align to TRBD2. DNA for the CDR3: TGTGCCAGCAGCCGCAGCGGGAGGGGGGAGCAGTTCTTC. This encodes CASSRSGRGEQFF.